This T cell receptor beta chain originates from a study of CD8+ T cells in alopecia areata. Study-level background: Those treated were given oral tofacitinib at 5 to 10 mg twice daily.

Treatment defined: oral pan-JAK inhibitor, 5-10 mg twice daily. To note about this clone: Its cognate antigen is unknown. The sample holds other DNA sequences that translate to the same CDR3.

Following extraction, RNA underwent reverse transcription to cDNA, which served as the sequencing template. Measured with immunoSEQ multiplex PCR; TCRdb has only the in-frame clones, and not every one. The repertoire includes around 200,000 clones, around 60% of them detected once, and about 12% sits in the top ten. Study-level findings and limits: With one nonresponder, baseline CD8+ expansion's link to response remains uncertain.

The CDR3 sequence is 12 residues long. Trimming cost V 0 bases and J 9 bases, with 6 bases left between them. From germline, CDR1 is PRHDT and CDR2 FYEKMQ (reference sequence). The specimen was CD8+ T cells sorted from blood, collected at week 24, from a patient treated with tofacitinib. The receptor was derived from a human donor with alopecia areata. V usage is TRBV13 and J usage is TRBJ2-1; D is unresolved. The DNA of the CDR3 is TGTGCCAGCAGCTTAGGAAGGACTGAGCAGTTCTTC. Translating it yields CASSLGRTEQFF.